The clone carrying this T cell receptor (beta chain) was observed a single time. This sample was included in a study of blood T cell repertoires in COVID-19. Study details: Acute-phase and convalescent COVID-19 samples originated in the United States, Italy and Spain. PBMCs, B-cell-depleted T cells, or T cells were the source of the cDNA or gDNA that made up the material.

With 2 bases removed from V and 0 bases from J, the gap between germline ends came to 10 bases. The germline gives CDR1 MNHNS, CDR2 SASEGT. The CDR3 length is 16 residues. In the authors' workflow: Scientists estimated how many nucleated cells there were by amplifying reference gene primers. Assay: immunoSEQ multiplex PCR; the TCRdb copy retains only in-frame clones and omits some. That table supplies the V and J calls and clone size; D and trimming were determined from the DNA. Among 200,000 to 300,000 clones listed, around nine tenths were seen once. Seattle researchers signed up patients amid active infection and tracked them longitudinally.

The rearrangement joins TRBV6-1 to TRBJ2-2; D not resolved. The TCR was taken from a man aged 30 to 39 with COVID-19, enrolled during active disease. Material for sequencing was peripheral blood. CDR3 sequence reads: CASSEKYPANTGELFF. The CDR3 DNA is TGTGCCAGCAGTGAAAAGTACCCGGCGAACACCGGGGAGCTGTTTTTT.